This T cell receptor beta chain was captured in a study of shared clonotypes between healthy human individuals. Study-wide results and limits: In several donors, about 5% of naive CD4 clonotypes appeared in common. As a rule, naive subsets had a larger estimated richness than memory subsets. With few donors, the genetic and exposure-history diversity represented was limited.

Sequencing was performed with immunoSEQ multiplex PCR; in TCRdb, only in-frame clones are kept and a portion is missing. The sample holds roughly 2 million clones, over 85% seen once. The CDR3 extends over 15 amino acids. V was pared by 1 base and J by 3 bases, with 3 bases of the junction left unmatched. CDR1 and CDR2 from the germline V gene are SEHNR and FQNEAQ (reference sequence). Comment on this clone: Antigen unknown. In the same sample, other DNA sequences code for this CDR3.

The naive CD8 population came from CD45RO-negative cells selected for CCR7, without terminally differentiated effector memory CD45RA+ cells. The V and J genes are TRBV7-9 and TRBJ1-3; 7 nucleotides agree with TRBD1. Sequencing used naive CD8+ T cells sorted from blood. The receptor comes from a man in his late teens or twenties in good health. The CDR3 bases are TGTGCCAGCAGCTTAGGACAGGGAAGTGGAAACACCATATATTTT. This gives the protein CASSLGQGSGNTIYF.